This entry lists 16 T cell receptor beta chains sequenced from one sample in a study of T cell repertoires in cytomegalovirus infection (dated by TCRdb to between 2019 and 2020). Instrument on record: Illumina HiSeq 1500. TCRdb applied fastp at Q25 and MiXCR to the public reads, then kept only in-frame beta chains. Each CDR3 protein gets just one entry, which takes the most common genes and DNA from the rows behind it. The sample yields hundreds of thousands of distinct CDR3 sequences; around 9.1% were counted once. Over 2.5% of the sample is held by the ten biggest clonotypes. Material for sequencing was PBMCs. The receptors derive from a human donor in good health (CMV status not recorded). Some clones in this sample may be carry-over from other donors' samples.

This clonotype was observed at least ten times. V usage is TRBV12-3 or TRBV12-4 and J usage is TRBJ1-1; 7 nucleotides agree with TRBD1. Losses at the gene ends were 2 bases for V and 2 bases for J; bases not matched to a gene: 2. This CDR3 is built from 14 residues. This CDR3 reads CASSLWDSNTEAFF. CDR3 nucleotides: TGTGCCAGCAGTTTATGGGACAGTAACACTGAAGCTTTCTTT.

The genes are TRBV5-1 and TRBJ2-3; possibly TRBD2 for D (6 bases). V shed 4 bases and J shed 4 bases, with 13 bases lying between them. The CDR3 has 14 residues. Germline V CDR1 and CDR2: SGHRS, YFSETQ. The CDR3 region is CASSPSGEADTQYF. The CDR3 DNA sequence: TGCGCCAGCAGCCCTAGTGGGGAGGCAGATACGCAGTATTTT.

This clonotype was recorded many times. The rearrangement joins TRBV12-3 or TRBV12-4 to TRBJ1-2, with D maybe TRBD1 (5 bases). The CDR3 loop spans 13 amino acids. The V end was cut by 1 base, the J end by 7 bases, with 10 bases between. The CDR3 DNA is TGTGCCAGCAGTTTAGGAAAGGGGCTTGGCTACACCTTC. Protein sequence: CASSLGKGLGYTF.

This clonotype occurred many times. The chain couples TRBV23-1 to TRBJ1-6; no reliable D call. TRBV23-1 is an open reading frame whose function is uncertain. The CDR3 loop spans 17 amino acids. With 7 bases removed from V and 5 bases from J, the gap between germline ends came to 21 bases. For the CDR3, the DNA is TGCGCCAGCACCATTAATCCTGGGTTGAGGCATAATTCACCCCTCCACTTT. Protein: CASTINPGLRHNSPLHF.

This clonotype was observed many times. CDR3 amino acids: CASSPLAGGPVGETQYF. In DNA, the CDR3 is TGTGCCAGCAGCCCTCTCGCGGGCGGCCCGGTTGGGGAGACCCAGTACTTC. The V and J genes are TRBV14 and TRBJ2-5, with D possibly matching TRBD2 (5 bases). From germline, CDR1 is SGHDN and CDR2 FVKESK. CDR3 length: 17 residues. V was shortened by 4 bases and J by 5 bases, with 23 bases between the two germline ends.

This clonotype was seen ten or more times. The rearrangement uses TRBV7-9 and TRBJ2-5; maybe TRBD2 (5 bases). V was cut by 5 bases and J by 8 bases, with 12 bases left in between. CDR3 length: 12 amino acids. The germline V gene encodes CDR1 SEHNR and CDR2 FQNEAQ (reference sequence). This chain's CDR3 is CASSMARETQYF. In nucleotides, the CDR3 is TGTGCCAGCAGCATGGCCCGGGAAACCCAGTACTTC.

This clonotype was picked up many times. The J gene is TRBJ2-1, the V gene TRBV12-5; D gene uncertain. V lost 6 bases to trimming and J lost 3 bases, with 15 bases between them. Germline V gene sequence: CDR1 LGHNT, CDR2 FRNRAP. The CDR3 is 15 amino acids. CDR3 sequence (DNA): TGTGCTAGTGGGGGCACGGTTTCTAACTACAATGAGCAGTTCTTC. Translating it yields CASGGTVSNYNEQFF.

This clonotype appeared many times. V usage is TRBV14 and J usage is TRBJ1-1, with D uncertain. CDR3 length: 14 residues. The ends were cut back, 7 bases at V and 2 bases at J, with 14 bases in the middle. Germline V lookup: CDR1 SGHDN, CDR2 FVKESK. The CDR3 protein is CASTETVINTEAFF. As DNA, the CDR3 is TGTGCCAGCACCGAGACGGTGATTAACACTGAAGCTTTCTTT.

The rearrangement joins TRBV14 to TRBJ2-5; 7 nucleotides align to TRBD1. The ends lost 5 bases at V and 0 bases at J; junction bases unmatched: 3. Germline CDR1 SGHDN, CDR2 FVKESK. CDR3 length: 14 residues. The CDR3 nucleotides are TGTGCCAGCAGCAAGGGACAGTACCAAGAGACCCAGTACTTC. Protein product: CASSKGQYQETQYF.

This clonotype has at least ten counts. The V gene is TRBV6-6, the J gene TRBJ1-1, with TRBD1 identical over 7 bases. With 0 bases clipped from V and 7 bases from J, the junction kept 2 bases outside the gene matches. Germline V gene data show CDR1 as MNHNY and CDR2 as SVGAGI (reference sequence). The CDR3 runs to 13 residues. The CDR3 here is CASSYSTGIEAFF. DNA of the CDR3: TGTGCCAGCAGTTACTCGACAGGGATTGAAGCTTTCTTT.

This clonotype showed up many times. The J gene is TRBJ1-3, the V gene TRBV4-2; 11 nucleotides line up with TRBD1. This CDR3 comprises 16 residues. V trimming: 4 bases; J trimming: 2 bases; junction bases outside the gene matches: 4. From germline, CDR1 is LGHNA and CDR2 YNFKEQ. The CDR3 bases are TGTGCCAGCAGCCCGGACAGGGGGCAAACTGGAAACACCATATATTTT. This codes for CASSPDRGQTGNTIYF.

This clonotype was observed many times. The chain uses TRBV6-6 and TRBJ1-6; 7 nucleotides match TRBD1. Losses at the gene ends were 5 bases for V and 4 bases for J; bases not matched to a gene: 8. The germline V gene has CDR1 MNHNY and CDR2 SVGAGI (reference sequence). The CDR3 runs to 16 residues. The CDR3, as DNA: TGTGCCAGCAGTCCAGGGGGTACCTTTTATAATTCACCCCTCCACTTT. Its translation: CASSPGGTFYNSPLHF.

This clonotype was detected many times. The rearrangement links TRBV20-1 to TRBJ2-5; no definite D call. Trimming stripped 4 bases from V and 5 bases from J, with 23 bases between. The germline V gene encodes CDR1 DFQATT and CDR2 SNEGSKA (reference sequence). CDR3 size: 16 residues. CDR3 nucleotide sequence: TGCAGTGCTAACTCGGAAGGACCGCCGTCCAGGGAGACCCAGTACTTC. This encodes CSANSEGPPSRETQYF.

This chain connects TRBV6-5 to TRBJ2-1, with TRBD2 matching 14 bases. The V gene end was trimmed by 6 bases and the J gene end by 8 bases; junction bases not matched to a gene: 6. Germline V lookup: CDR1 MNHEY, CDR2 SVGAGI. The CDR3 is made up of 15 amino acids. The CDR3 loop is CASSRLAGGHYEQFF. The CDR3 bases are TGTGCCAGCAGCCGACTAGCGGGGGGGCACTATGAGCAGTTCTTC.

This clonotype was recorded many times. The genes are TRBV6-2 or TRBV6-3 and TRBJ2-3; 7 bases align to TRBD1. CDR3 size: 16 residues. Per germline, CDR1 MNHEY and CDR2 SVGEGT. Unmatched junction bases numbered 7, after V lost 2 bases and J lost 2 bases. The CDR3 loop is CASSYEGGLPTDTQYF. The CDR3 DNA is TGTGCCAGCAGTTACGAAGGGGGCTTGCCCACAGATACGCAGTATTTT.

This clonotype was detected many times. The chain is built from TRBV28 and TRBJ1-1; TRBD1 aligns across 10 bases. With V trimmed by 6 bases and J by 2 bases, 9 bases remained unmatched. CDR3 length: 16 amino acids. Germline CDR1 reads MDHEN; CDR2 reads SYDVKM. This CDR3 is CASSRLGQGVNTEAFF. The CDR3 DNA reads TGTGCCAGCAGCCGATTAGGACAGGGGGTTAACACTGAAGCTTTCTTT.